This T cell receptor beta chain comes out of a study of blood T cell repertoires in COVID-19. Across the whole study: Sites across the United States, Italy and Spain contributed samples from acute and convalescent COVID-19. Nucleic acid was either cDNA or gDNA, and it came from T cells, B-cell-depleted T cells, or PBMCs.

Original data processing: Amplified reference gene primers provided the basis for estimating nucleated cell counts. TCRdb's table, derived via immunoSEQ multiplex PCR, lists solely in-frame clones and lacks some. V, J and clone size derive from that table, while D and trimming were established from the DNA sequence. The top ten clones hold 3.5% to 4% of a sample with roughly 100,000 clones, 89% of them seen once. This CDR3 contains 14 residues. Trimming cost V 5 bases and J 3 bases, with 11 bases left between them. Germline lookup yields CDR1 SNHLY and CDR2 FYNNEI. The sequence was collected from an older woman with acute or convalescent COVID-19. Sequencing was carried out using peripheral blood. This chain uses TRBV2 with TRBJ1-5, with a possible D match to TRBD1 (5 bases). CDR3 nucleotide sequence: TGTGCCAGCAGTAACAGGTACCCCAATCAGCCCCAGCATTTT. Its translation is CASSNRYPNQPQHF.